A single sample gave rise to the 27 T cell receptor beta chains below, sequenced in a study of cytomegalovirus exposure and HLA in healthy donors. The table came from immunoSEQ multiplex PCR; TCRdb's copy has only in-frame clones and leaves some out. The sample shows about 120,000 clones, approximately 88% of them seen only once. The sequencing sample was made of PBMCs. All receptors derive from a man younger than 35 in good health and CMV-seronegative.

V gene TRBV4-3 combines with J gene TRBJ2-5; the match to TRBD2 covers 13 bases. With V trimmed by 1 base and J by 4 bases, 9 bases remained unmatched. CDR1 LGHNA and CDR2 YSLEER come from the germline V gene. The CDR3 length is 18 residues. CDR3 DNA: TGCGCCAGCAGCCAAGCGCAACCGGGACTAGCGGGGATAGAGACCCAGTACTTC. It specifies CASSQAQPGLAGIETQYF.

The chain carries TRBV27 and TRBJ1-2, with 10 bases matching TRBD1. This CDR3 is built from 13 residues. Germline loops: CDR1 MNHEY, CDR2 SMNVEV (reference sequence). The J segment lost 6 bases and the V segment lost 6 bases, leaving 4 bases of the junction unmatched. CDR3 in DNA: TGTGCCAGCAGGACAGGGGGCGCCGATGGCTACACCTTC. This sequence encodes CASRTGGADGYTF.

This CDR3 reads CASTQTGGTEAFF. The CDR3 nucleotides are TGTGCCAGCACCCAGACCGGGGGAACTGAAGCTTTCTTT. The chain carries TRBV6-6 and TRBJ1-1; D is possibly TRBD1 (5 bases). The CDR3 loop spans 13 amino acids. Germline V gives CDR1 MNHNY, CDR2 SVGAGI (reference sequence). V lost 7 bases to trimming and J lost 5 bases, with 14 bases between them.

This chain uses TRBV28 with TRBJ2-7; perhaps TRBD2 as D (5 bases). The germline V gene has CDR1 MDHEN and CDR2 SYDVKM. The CDR3 consists of 12 residues. The V end was cut by 10 bases, the J end by 4 bases, with 14 bases between. The CDR3 coding sequence is TGTGCCACGAGGGCTCCCTTATACGAGCAGTACTTC. Its translation: CATRAPLYEQYF.

The J gene is TRBJ2-5, the V gene TRBV4-1; 15 nucleotides align to TRBD2. J was trimmed by 4 bases and V by 2 bases; bases with no gene match: 5. Germline CDR1 reads MGHRA; CDR2 reads YSYEKL. The CDR3 is 17 residues long. The CDR3 protein is CASSQRTSGRALETQYF. In DNA, the CDR3 is TGCGCCAGCAGCCAACGGACTAGCGGGAGGGCATTAGAGACCCAGTACTTC.

The count of this clone is one. CDR3 protein: CASRKDRGRSTNEKLFF. The DNA for the CDR3 is TGTGCCAGCAGAAAGGACAGGGGGAGGTCAACTAATGAAAAACTGTTTTTT. The chain has TRBV2 and TRBJ1-4, with 10 bases fitting TRBD1. The CDR3 totals 17 residues. Germline CDR1 is SNHLY and CDR2 is FYNNEI. Trimming removed 6 bases from V and 0 bases from J; junction bases left unmatched: 7.

The V call is TRBV27, the J call TRBJ2-7, with D hard to call. The germline V gene encodes CDR1 MNHEY and CDR2 SMNVEV (reference sequence). This CDR3 comprises 18 residues. With 0 bases removed from V and 1 base from J, the gap between germline ends came to 19 bases. CDR3 nucleotide sequence: TGTGCCAGCAGTTTATCCCGGCGCGGCAAACCACTTTCCTACGAGCAGTACTTC. Its protein product is CASSLSRRGKPLSYEQYF.

The chain uses TRBV30 and TRBJ2-1; 7 positions match TRBD2. Germline CDR1 reads GTSNPN; CDR2 reads SVGIG (reference sequence). The CDR3 has 13 amino acids. The J segment lost 8 bases and the V segment lost 0 bases, leaving 4 bases of the junction unmatched. The CDR3 is CAWSVRLADEQFF. CDR3 nucleotide sequence: TGTGCCTGGAGTGTACGACTAGCAGATGAGCAGTTCTTC.

The CDR3 spells CASGLAYSGTSTDTQYF. CDR3 bases: TGTGCTAGTGGTTTGGCCTATAGCGGAACTAGCACAGATACGCAGTATTTT. V is TRBV12-5 and J is TRBJ2-3; weak D call: TRBD2 (6 bases). The V end lost 1 base, the J end lost 0 bases, and 14 bases lay between the germline ends. CDR3 length: 17 residues. Germline lookup yields CDR1 LGHNT and CDR2 FRNRAP.

This chain links TRBV7-2 with TRBJ2-3; 12 bases line up with TRBD2. The CDR3 loop spans 16 amino acids. With V trimmed by 5 bases and J by 2 bases, 5 bases remained unmatched. The germline gives CDR1 SGHTA, CDR2 FQGNSA. The CDR3 region has the DNA TGTGCCAGCAGCCCCCGGACTAGCGGGAACACAGATACGCAGTATTTT. Its protein product is CASSPRTSGNTDTQYF.

This chain connects TRBV7-6 to TRBJ2-1, with TRBD1 identical over 8 bases. This CDR3 spans 16 amino acids. Trimming took 5 bases from V and 2 from J; bases not matched to a gene: 8. Germline V CDR1 and CDR2: SGHVS, FNYEAQ. The CDR3: CASSHTGTGTYNEQFF. The CDR3 nucleotides read TGTGCCAGCAGCCATACCGGGACAGGAACCTACAATGAGCAGTTCTTC.

The chain carries TRBV5-6 and TRBJ1-2; D remains ambiguous. Trimming pared 4 bases from V and 6 bases from J, leaving 10 bases between. Germline V lookup: CDR1 SGHDT, CDR2 YYEEEE. The CDR3 sequence is 12 residues long. DNA of the CDR3: TGTGCCAGCAGCGGAGGAGGTCATGGCTACACCTTC. Protein sequence: CASSGGGHGYTF.

The chain carries TRBV7-2 and TRBJ2-5; 13 nucleotides match TRBD2. The CDR3 consists of 13 residues. With 2 bases clipped from V and 12 bases from J, the junction kept 3 bases outside the gene matches. In germline, CDR1 is SGHTA, CDR2 FQGNSA. CDR3 in amino acids: CASSLTSGGAEYF. For the CDR3, the DNA is TGTGCCAGCAGCTTAACTAGCGGGGGGGCCGAGTACTTC.

This chain uses TRBV6-4 with TRBJ1-6, with a weak D call TRBD1 (6 bases). The germline V and J ends were trimmed by 3 bases and 10 bases, with 13 bases remaining between them. This CDR3 is 14 amino acids long. Germline V gene lookup returns CDR1 MRHNA and CDR2 SNTAGT. CDR3 in amino acids: CASSEGLGASPLHF. The DNA of the CDR3 is TGTGCCAGCAGTGAAGGGTTGGGGGCATCACCCCTCCACTTT.

This chain joins TRBV19 and TRBJ1-5, with TRBD1 as a possible D gene (5 bases). The V gene's germline CDR1 is LNHDA and CDR2 SQIVND (reference sequence). Trimming took off 6 bases at V and 1 base at J, with 19 bases between the two ends. CDR3 size: 17 residues. CDR3 sequence (DNA): TGTGCCAGTAGACCGGCGGGGGTTGGGAAGAGCAATCAGCCCCAGCATTTT. Protein sequence: CASRPAGVGKSNQPQHF. Variable domain in full (rest from reference TRBV19 and TRBJ1-5): DGGITQSPKYLFRKEGQNVTLSCEQNLNHDAMYWYRQDPGQGLRLIYYSQIVNDFQKGDIAEGYSVSREKKESFPLTVTSAQKNPTAFYLCASRPAGVGKSNQPQHFGDGTRLSIL.

The chain couples TRBV4-3 to TRBJ2-7, with D uncertain. Germline CDR1 is LGHNA and CDR2 is YSLEER. V shed 4 bases and J shed 0 bases, with 13 bases lying between them. The length of the CDR3 is 15 residues. The CDR3 DNA reads TGCGCCAGCAGCCGGATTTACAGCTTCTCCTACGAGCAGTACTTC. Translating it yields CASSRIYSFSYEQYF.

V and J are TRBV2 and TRBJ2-7, with 8 bases fitting TRBD2. The CDR3 spans 12 residues. Germline assignment: CDR1 SNHLY and CDR2 FYNNEI. V shed 3 bases, J shed 5 bases, and the junction held 0 bases outside the gene matches. CDR3 coding DNA: TGTGCCAGCAGTGAGACTAGCGACGAGCAGTACTTC. Translating it yields CASSETSDEQYF.

J is TRBJ2-3 and V is TRBV30, with 9 positions matching TRBD2. Germline lookup yields CDR1 GTSNPN and CDR2 SVGIG (reference sequence). The CDR3 loop spans 13 amino acids. The junction had 0 bases not matched to a gene; V was cut back by 2 bases and J by 3 bases. This CDR3 reads CAWSSGGTDTQYF. The DNA of the CDR3 is TGTGCCTGGAGTAGCGGGGGGACAGATACGCAGTATTTT.

The V gene is TRBV5-1, the J gene TRBJ1-2; 9 bases agree with TRBD1. The CDR3 totals 15 residues. Trimming took 1 base from V and 6 from J; bases not matched to a gene: 7. The germline gives CDR1 SGHRS, CDR2 YFSETQ. DNA for the CDR3: TGCGCCAGCAGCTTGTTACGGACAGGGGCTGATGGCTACACCTTC. This codes for CASSLLRTGADGYTF.

The gene calls are TRBV9 and TRBJ2-5, with 9 bases fitting TRBD2. This CDR3 spans 15 amino acids. The V segment lost 3 bases and the J segment 5 bases; nucleotides outside the gene matches: 8. Germline V gene sequence: CDR1 SGDLS, CDR2 YYNGEE. CDR3 in amino acids: CASSALAGSGETQYF. In DNA form, the CDR3 reads TGTGCCAGCAGCGCTCTAGCGGGGTCGGGGGAGACCCAGTACTTC.

The chain joins TRBV11-2 to TRBJ2-7, with 11 nucleotides matching TRBD2. The J segment lost 3 bases and the V segment lost 5 bases, leaving 9 bases of the junction unmatched. This CDR3 is built from 16 residues. Per germline, CDR1 SGHAT and CDR2 FQNNGV. CDR3 sequence (DNA): TGTGCCAGCAGCCTAGCGGGAGGACTAATAAGCTACGAGCAGTACTTC. Translation gives CASSLAGGLISYEQYF.

This clone has just a few counts. V gene TRBV30 combines with J gene TRBJ1-5; D gene ambiguous. Germline V gene sequence: CDR1 GTSNPN, CDR2 SVGIG (reference sequence). The ends were cut back, 4 bases at V and 4 bases at J, with 11 bases in the middle. The CDR3 is made up of 13 amino acids. The CDR3: CAWTWAENQPQHF. The DNA for the CDR3 is TGTGCCTGGACCTGGGCCGAAAATCAGCCCCAGCATTTT.

This clone was counted only a few times. V and J are TRBV5-6 and TRBJ2-3; D perhaps matches TRBD1 (6 bases). V was cut by 0 bases and J by 5 bases, with 16 bases left in between. The CDR3 is 16 residues long. Germline V CDR1 and CDR2: SGHDT, YYEEEE. CDR3 DNA sequence: TGTGCCAGCAGCTTGGTAGGGGGAAGGGGAATAGATACGCAGTATTTT. The encoded protein is CASSLVGGRGIDTQYF.

In its sample, this clone was seen a few times. CDR3 sequence: CASSSPGQGNQPQHF. The CDR3 coding sequence is TGTGCCAGCAGTTCTCCGGGACAGGGCAATCAGCCCCAGCATTTT. The chain uses TRBV25-1 and TRBJ1-5, with TRBD1 matching 8 bases. Germline CDR1 is MGHDK and CDR2 is SYGVNS. V lost 5 bases to trimming and J lost 2 bases; unmatched junction nucleotides: 5. The CDR3 loop spans 15 amino acids.

The gene calls are TRBV4-2 and TRBJ2-7; no firm D call. Trimming left V 1 base short and J 4 bases short, with 14 bases between. CDR1 LGHNA and CDR2 YNFKEQ come from the germline V gene. The CDR3 has 15 residues. DNA for the CDR3: TGTGCCAGCAGCCAAGTTCCTACAGCCCGTTACGAGCAGTACTTC. It codes for CASSQVPTARYEQYF.

This chain connects TRBV30 to TRBJ2-3, with 7 bases fitting TRBD1. Germline CDR1 is GTSNPN and CDR2 is SVGIG (reference sequence). The CDR3 loop spans 12 amino acids. Trimming at V came to 3 bases and at J to 5 bases, leaving 2 bases not matched to a gene. The CDR3 DNA sequence: TGTGCCTGGAGGGGGACAGAAGATACGCAGTATTTT. Its protein is CAWRGTEDTQYF.

This chain connects TRBV27 to TRBJ2-1, with TRBD1 identical over 8 bases. Germline V gene sequence: CDR1 MNHEY, CDR2 SMNVEV (reference sequence). CDR3 size: 15 residues. V shed 1 base, J shed 1 base, and the junction held 0 bases outside the gene matches. The CDR3 nucleotides read TGTGCCAGCAGTTTATGGACAGGGTCCTACAATGAGCAGTTCTTC. It encodes CASSLWTGSYNEQFF.